Listed below are T cell receptor beta chains from one sample, sequenced in a study of cytomegalovirus exposure and HLA in healthy donors. Sequenced by immunoSEQ multiplex PCR; TCRdb stores in-frame clones only, minus some. The sample carries approximately 200,000 clones, around 83% recorded once. The sequencing input was PBMCs. The receptor set was obtained from a girl between 10 and 17 years old in good health and CMV-seronegative. The CDR3 runs from the conserved cysteine through the conserved F or W. A D gene is named only where the DNA matches it firmly. Not all rows give a size; the values are once, few, many and, for expanded clones, a class.

CASSLTGGTGELFF,TGTGCCAGCAGCTTGACGGGAGGGACCGGGGAGCTGTTTTTT,TRBD2,TRBV5-8,TRBJ2-2,NA
CASSPATNEKLFF,TGTGCCAGCAGCCCGGCAACTAATGAAAAACTGTTTTTT,NA,TRBV7-8,TRBJ1-4,few
CASSRLFFQPQHF,TGTGCCAGCAGTCGACTATTCTTTCAGCCCCAGCATTTT,NA,TRBV28,TRBJ1-5,NA
CANSGTSGTDTQYF,TGTGCCAACTCCGGGACTAGCGGCACAGATACGCAGTATTTT,TRBD2,TRBV2,TRBJ2-3,NA
CATSRGALGNSPLHF,TGTGCCACCAGCAGAGGGGCCCTGGGCAATTCACCCCTCCACTTT,NA,TRBV15,TRBJ1-6,NA
CASSQDQGTYNEQFF,TGCGCCAGCAGCCAAGATCAGGGCACCTACAATGAGCAGTTCTTC,NA,TRBV4-1,TRBJ2-1,few
CASSLPGTGGYGYTF,TGTGCCAGCAGTTTACCCGGGACAGGAGGCTATGGCTACACCTTC,TRBD1,TRBV28,TRBJ1-2,NA
CASSPRRRTGKGGLDTEAFF,TGTGCCAGCTCACCACGGAGGAGGACAGGGAAGGGTGGGCTCGACACTGAAGCTTTCTTT,TRBD1,TRBV18,TRBJ1-1,NA
CASSYLLGSTEAFF,TGTGCCAGCAGTTACTTGTTGGGGAGTACTGAAGCTTTCTTT,NA,TRBV6-5,TRBJ1-1,few
CASSVQGAYSPLHF,TGTGCCAGCAGCGTACAGGGGGCTTATTCACCCCTCCACTTT,TRBD1,TRBV9,TRBJ1-6,NA
CAWRSGVRYGYTF,TGTGCCTGGAGATCGGGGGTGCGGTATGGCTACACCTTC,NA,TRBV30,TRBJ1-2,NA
CASLFGGLNTEAFF,TGTGCCAGCCTTTTCGGGGGGCTGAACACTGAAGCTTTCTTT,NA,TRBV6-1,TRBJ1-1,few
CASRARDSLYNEQFF,TGTGCCAGCAGGGCCCGGGACAGCCTCTACAATGAGCAGTTCTTC,TRBD1,TRBV6-1,TRBJ2-1,NA
CASSMTEKNTEAFF,TGCGCCAGCAGCATGACAGAGAAGAACACTGAAGCTTTCTTT,NA,TRBV5-1,TRBJ1-1,NA
CASRCPASVVATNEKLFF,TGTGCCAGCAGATGTCCAGCAAGCGTCGTAGCAACTAATGAAAAACTGTTTTTT,NA,TRBV6-4,TRBJ1-4,NA
CASSRYRIAGDSYNEQFF,TGTGCCAGCAGCCGCTATCGCATAGCGGGGGACTCCTACAATGAGCAGTTCTTC,TRBD2,TRBV7-8,TRBJ2-1,NA
CASSLALRGGYYGYTF,TGTGCCAGCAGCTTAGCACTCAGGGGTGGATACTATGGCTACACCTTC,NA,TRBV7-6,TRBJ1-2,NA
CASSLVFLAGRNEQFF,TGTGCCAGCAGCTTAGTGTTCCTAGCGGGACGCAATGAGCAGTTCTTC,TRBD2,TRBV11-2,TRBJ2-1,NA
CASSGTVNHGYTF,TGTGCCAGCAGTGGAACAGTAAACCATGGCTACACCTTC,NA,TRBV28,TRBJ1-2,NA
CASSKDRSNYGYTF,TGTGCCAGCAGTAAAGACAGGAGTAACTATGGCTACACCTTC,NA,TRBV27,TRBJ1-2,NA
CASSPNTAQAMNEKLFF,TGTGCCAGCAGTCCCAATACGGCACAGGCTATGAATGAAAAACTGTTTTTT,NA,TRBV27,TRBJ1-4,NA
CASRELSDTQYF,TGTGCCAGCAGGGAGCTTTCAGATACGCAGTATTTT,NA,TRBV6-1,TRBJ2-3,NA
CASNRAGRKDQPQHF,TGTGCCAGTAATCGGGCAGGGCGGAAGGATCAGCCCCAGCATTTT,NA,TRBV19,TRBJ1-5,NA
CASSYSQGEAFF,TGTGCCAGCAGTTACTCTCAGGGTGAAGCTTTCTTT,NA,TRBV6-5,TRBJ1-1,few
CASSLESTQGAYEQYF,TGTGCCAGCAGCTTAGAGTCCACACAGGGAGCCTACGAGCAGTACTTC,NA,TRBV7-9,TRBJ2-7,NA
CASSPRQMNTEAFF,TGTGCCAGCAGCCCCCGACAGATGAACACTGAAGCTTTCTTT,NA,TRBV9,TRBJ1-1,NA
CASSLGPRDYGYTF,TGTGCCAGCAGCTTGGGGCCGAGGGACTATGGCTACACCTTC,NA,TRBV5-6,TRBJ1-2,NA
CASSYGGRGTNTEAFF,TGTGCCAGCAGTTACGGAGGGAGGGGGACCAACACTGAAGCTTTCTTT,NA,TRBV6-5,TRBJ1-1,NA
CASSESEDRLSYEQYF,TGTGCCAGCAGTGAATCCGAGGACAGGTTATCCTACGAGCAGTACTTC,TRBD1,TRBV2,TRBJ2-7,NA
CASSGQGGNTEAFF,TGTGCCAGCAGTGGGCAGGGAGGGAACACTGAAGCTTTCTTT,NA,TRBV25-1,TRBJ1-1,NA
CAWSLGLAGGLYNEQFF,TGTGCCTGGAGTTTGGGCTTAGCGGGAGGTCTTTACAATGAGCAGTTCTTC,TRBD2,TRBV30,TRBJ2-1,NA
CASSLGLGGRVWSYNEQFF,TGTGCCAGCAGCTTAGGTCTGGGGGGGCGCGTTTGGTCCTACAATGAGCAGTTCTTC,NA,TRBV7-8,TRBJ2-1,once
CASSVDGQRAEAFF,TGTGCCAGCAGCGTAGATGGCCAGCGAGCTGAAGCTTTCTTT,NA,TRBV9,TRBJ1-1,NA
CASMMQGQYEQYF,TGTGCCAGCATGATGCAGGGCCAATACGAGCAGTACTTC,NA,TRBV28,TRBJ2-7,once
CASSLGLYQETQYF,TGTGCCAGCAGCTTAGGTCTGTACCAAGAGACCCAGTACTTC,NA,TRBV7-2,TRBJ2-5,NA
CASSLDRGNTIYF,TGTGCCAGCAGCTTAGACAGGGGAAACACCATATATTTT,NA,TRBV11-2,TRBJ1-3,few
CASSLIAGYEQYF,TGTGCCAGCAGCTTAATCGCCGGCTACGAGCAGTACTTC,NA,TRBV7-3,TRBJ2-7,NA
CASSQGAGTRSPLHF,TGTGCCAGCAGCCAAGGTGCAGGGACAAGATCACCCCTCCACTTT,NA,TRBV14,TRBJ1-6,NA
CASSQDRASWDIQYF,TGTGCCAGCAGCCAAGATCGGGCTAGCTGGGACATTCAGTACTTC,NA,TRBV4-2,TRBJ2-4,NA
CASSERGTYEQYF,TGTGCCAGCAGTGAACGGGGGACCTACGAGCAGTACTTC,NA,TRBV6-1,TRBJ2-7,NA